These 3 T cell receptor beta chains came from one sample sequenced in a study of high-grade serous ovarian cancer treatment subgroups. Sequenced by immunoSEQ multiplex PCR; TCRdb stores in-frame clones only, minus some. The top ten clones hold approximately 13% of a sample with 2,500 to 3,000 clones, over 55% of them seen once. Tumor samples were obtained before definitive surgery or chemotherapy. Sequenced sample: tumor tissue. The receptors come from a human donor with high-grade serous ovarian cancer.

The chain couples TRBV7-2 to TRBJ2-5, with TRBD2 identical over 11 bases. The CDR3 runs to 16 residues. The junction had 7 bases not matched to a gene; V was cut back by 5 bases and J by 2 bases. Germline V lookup: CDR1 SGHTA, CDR2 FQGNSA. The CDR3 is CASSPPRTSGQETQYF. Here the CDR3 DNA reads TGTGCCAGCAGCCCTCCCCGGACTAGCGGGCAAGAGACCCAGTACTTC.

This chain joins TRBV7-2 and TRBJ2-1; D possibly corresponds to TRBD2 (5 bases). The CDR3 has 16 amino acids. Germline V CDR1 and CDR2: SGHTA, FQGNSA. V was pared by 1 base and J by 0 bases, with 10 bases between. For the CDR3, the DNA is TGTGCCAGCAGCTTAGGAGGCAGCGGCTCCTACAATGAGCAGTTCTTC. Protein sequence: CASSLGGSGSYNEQFF. Filled out from reference TRBV7-2 and TRBJ2-1, the complete variable domain reads GAGVSQSPSNKVTEKGKDVELRCDPISGHTALYWYRQSLGQGLEFLIYFQGNSAPDKSGLPSDRFSAERTGGSVSTLTIQRTQQEDSAVYLCASSLGGSGSYNEQFFGPGTRLTVL.

The rearrangement joins TRBV7-9 to TRBJ2-5; D tentatively fits TRBD1 or TRBD2 (5 bases each). The CDR3 covers 15 residues. The germline V gene encodes CDR1 SEHNR and CDR2 FQNEAQ (reference sequence). Trimming cost V 1 base and J 5 bases, with 14 bases left between them. Written as DNA, the CDR3 is TGTGCCAGCAGCTTAGGGGACCGAATTGGGGAGACCCAGTACTTC. Translation: CASSLGDRIGETQYF. The full variable domain, completed using reference TRBV7-9 and TRBJ2-5, is DTGVSQNPRHKITKRGQNVTFRCDPISEHNRLYWYRQTLGQGPEFLTYFQNEAQLEKSRLLSDRFSAERPKGSFSTLEIQRTEQGDSAMYLCASSLGDRIGETQYFGPGTRLLVL.